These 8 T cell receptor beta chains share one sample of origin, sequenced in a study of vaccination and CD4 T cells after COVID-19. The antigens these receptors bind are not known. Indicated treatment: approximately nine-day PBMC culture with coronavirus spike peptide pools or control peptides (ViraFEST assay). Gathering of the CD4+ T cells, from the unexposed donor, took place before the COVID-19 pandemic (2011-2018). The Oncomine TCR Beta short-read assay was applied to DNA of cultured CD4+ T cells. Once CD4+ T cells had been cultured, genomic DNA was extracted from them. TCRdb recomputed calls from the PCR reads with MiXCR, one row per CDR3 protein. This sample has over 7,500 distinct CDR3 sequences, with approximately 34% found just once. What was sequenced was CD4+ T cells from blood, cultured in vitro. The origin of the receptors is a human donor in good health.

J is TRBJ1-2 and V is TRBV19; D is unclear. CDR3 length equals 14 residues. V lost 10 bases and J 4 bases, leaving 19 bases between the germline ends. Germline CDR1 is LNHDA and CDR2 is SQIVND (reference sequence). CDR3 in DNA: TGTGCCACTACCGTTTCCGCGGCCGTCTATGGCTACACCTTC. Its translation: CATTVSAAVYGYTF.

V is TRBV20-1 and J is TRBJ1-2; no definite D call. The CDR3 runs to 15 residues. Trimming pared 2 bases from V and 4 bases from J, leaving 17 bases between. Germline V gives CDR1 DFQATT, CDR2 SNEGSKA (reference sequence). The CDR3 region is CSARRDPWATYGYTF. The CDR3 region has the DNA TGCAGTGCTAGAAGGGATCCGTGGGCCACCTATGGCTACACCTTC.

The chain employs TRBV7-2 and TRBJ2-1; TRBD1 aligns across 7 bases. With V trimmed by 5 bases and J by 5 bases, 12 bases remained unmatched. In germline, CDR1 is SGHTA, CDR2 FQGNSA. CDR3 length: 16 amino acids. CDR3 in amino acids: CASSPFAGTVDNEQFF. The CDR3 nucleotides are TGTGCCAGCAGCCCGTTTGCCGGGACAGTCGACAATGAGCAGTTCTTC.

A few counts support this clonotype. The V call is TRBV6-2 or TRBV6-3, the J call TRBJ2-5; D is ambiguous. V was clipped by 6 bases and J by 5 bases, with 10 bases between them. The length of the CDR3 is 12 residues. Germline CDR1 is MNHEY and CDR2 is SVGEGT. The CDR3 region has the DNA TGTGCCAGCAGCACCTCTTCTGAGACCCAGTACTTC. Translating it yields CASSTSSETQYF.

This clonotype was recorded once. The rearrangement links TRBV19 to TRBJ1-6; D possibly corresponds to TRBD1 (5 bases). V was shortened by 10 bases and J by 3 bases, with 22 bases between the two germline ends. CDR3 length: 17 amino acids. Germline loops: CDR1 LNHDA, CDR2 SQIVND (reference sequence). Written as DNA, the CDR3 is TGTGCCACTCGGAGTCCCGCGCTCGGGGGCTATAATTCACCCCTCCACTTT. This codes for CATRSPALGGYNSPLHF.

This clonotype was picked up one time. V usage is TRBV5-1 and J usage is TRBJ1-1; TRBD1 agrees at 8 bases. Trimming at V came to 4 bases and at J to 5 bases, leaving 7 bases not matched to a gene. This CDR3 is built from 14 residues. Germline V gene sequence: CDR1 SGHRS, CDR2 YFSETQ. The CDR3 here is CASSRGQGQTEAFF. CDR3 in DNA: TGCGCCAGCAGCAGAGGACAGGGTCAAACTGAAGCTTTCTTT.

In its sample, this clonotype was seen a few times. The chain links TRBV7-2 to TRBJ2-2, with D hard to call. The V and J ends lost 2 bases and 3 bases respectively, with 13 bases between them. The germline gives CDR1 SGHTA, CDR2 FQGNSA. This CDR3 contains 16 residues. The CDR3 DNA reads TGTGCCAGCAGCTTATTTGGGCAAGGATACACCGGGGAGCTGTTTTTT. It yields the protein CASSLFGQGYTGELFF.

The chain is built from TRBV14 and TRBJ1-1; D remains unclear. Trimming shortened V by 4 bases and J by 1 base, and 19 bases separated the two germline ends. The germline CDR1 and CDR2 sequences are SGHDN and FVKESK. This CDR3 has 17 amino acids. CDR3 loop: CASSRREFGTSNTEAFF. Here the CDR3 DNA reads TGTGCCAGCAGCCGGCGGGAATTTGGCACCTCGAACACTGAAGCTTTCTTT.